The 14 T cell receptor beta chains listed next were all sequenced from one sample in a study of PD-1 blockade in mismatch repair-deficient tumors. The protocol was immunoSEQ multiplex PCR, while the TCRdb copy is restricted to in-frame clones and leaves out a portion. The table shows tens of thousands of clones, with approximately 81% occurring only once. Sequenced here: peripheral blood, sampled 44 weeks after starting pembrolizumab. All receptors come from an adult with mismatch repair-deficient cancer.

The chain recombines TRBV4-3 with TRBJ1-1, with D possibly TRBD1 on 5 matching bases. This CDR3 comprises 14 residues. Germline loops: CDR1 LGHNA, CDR2 YSLEER. V was pared by 1 base and J by 1 base, with 7 bases between. The CDR3 sequence: CASSQVGGNTEAFF. The CDR3 DNA sequence: TGCGCCAGCAGCCAAGTTGGGGGGAACACTGAAGCTTTCTTT.

The chain links TRBV6-1 to TRBJ2-7, with 7 bases fitting TRBD2. The CDR3 spans 13 residues. Germline values: CDR1 MNHNS, CDR2 SASEGT. With V trimmed by 6 bases and J by 2 bases, 4 bases remained unmatched. CDR3 DNA sequence: TGTGCCAGCAGGAAGGGAGGGACCTACGAGCAGTACTTC. Translated, it gives CASRKGGTYEQYF.

DNA for the CDR3: TGTGCCAGCAGTGGGGACAGGGACGAGCAGTACTTC. Translation: CASSGDRDEQYF. The chain joins TRBV6-5 to TRBJ2-7, with 9 bases identical to TRBD1. CDR3 length: 12 amino acids. Per the germline V gene, CDR1 is MNHEY and CDR2 is SVGAGI. The V segment lost 5 bases and the J segment 5 bases; nucleotides outside the gene matches: 1.

The genes are TRBV4-1 and TRBJ1-5; D is ambiguous. V lost 3 bases to trimming and J lost 2 bases, with 14 bases between them. CDR3 length: 16 amino acids. CDR1 and CDR2 (germline): MGHRA, YSYEKL. This chain's CDR3 is CASSHRISTGNQPQHF. CDR3 bases: TGCGCCAGCAGCCATCGAATATCAACGGGCAATCAGCCCCAGCATTTT.

The CDR3: CASSRRTSGSSVTQYF. The CDR3 coding sequence is TGTGCCAGCAGCAGACGGACTAGCGGGAGTAGTGTTACGCAGTATTTT. This chain links TRBV7-2 with TRBJ2-3; 13 bases map to TRBD2. The CDR3 length is 16 residues. CDR1 SGHTA and CDR2 FQGNSA come from the germline V gene. V lost 5 bases to trimming and J lost 8 bases; unmatched junction nucleotides: 10.

This clone has more than one count but fewer than ten. The chain joins TRBV28 to TRBJ2-3; 7 nucleotides line up with TRBD2. Germline V CDR1 and CDR2: MDHEN, SYDVKM. Trimming took 4 bases from V and 2 from J; bases not matched to a gene: 18. CDR3 length: 19 amino acids. CDR3 loop: CASSSPFGLGRDTTDTQYF. In DNA, the CDR3 is TGTGCCAGCAGTTCCCCCTTCGGGTTGGGGAGGGATACCACAGATACGCAGTATTTT.

On this clone itself: This specimen includes other DNA sequences encoding the same CDR3. The chain employs TRBV30 and TRBJ1-3; maybe TRBD1 (6 bases). Germline loops: CDR1 GTSNPN, CDR2 SVGIG (reference sequence). V was clipped by 2 bases and J by 1 base, with 9 bases between them. The CDR3 contains 14 residues. The CDR3, as DNA: TGTGCCTGGAGTAAAACAGGGTCTGGAAACACCATATATTTT. Protein sequence: CAWSKTGSGNTIYF.

This clone was seen a few times. This chain connects TRBV5-1 to TRBJ2-7; D is unclear. The length of the CDR3 is 11 residues. Trimming pared 3 bases from V and 2 bases from J, leaving 3 bases between. Germline V gene sequence: CDR1 SGHRS, CDR2 YFSETQ. CDR3 sequence: CASSYAYEQYF. The CDR3 DNA reads as TGCGCCAGCAGCTACGCCTACGAGCAGTACTTC.

This chain uses TRBV9 with TRBJ2-1, with no clear D. Germline-derived CDR1 and CDR2 are SGDLS and YYNGEE. The V end was cut by 0 bases, the J end by 2 bases, with 12 bases between. The CDR3 has 16 amino acids. CDR3 DNA: TGTGCCAGCAGCGTAGGTCCCATTGGACCCTACAATGAGCAGTTCTTC. Protein sequence: CASSVGPIGPYNEQFF.

This chain uses TRBV7-2 with TRBJ2-7, with 7 positions matching TRBD1. There are 15 residues in the CDR3. The V gene's germline CDR1 is SGHTA and CDR2 FQGNSA. The ends lost 1 base at V and 4 bases at J; junction bases unmatched: 7. Here the CDR3 reads CASSLEGRGQYEQYF. CDR3 bases: TGTGCCAGCAGCTTAGAGGGTCGGGGACAGTACGAGCAGTACTTC.

This clone came up once. The gene calls are TRBV2 and TRBJ2-4, with D unclear. This CDR3 comprises 14 residues. Germline CDR1 is SNHLY and CDR2 is FYNNEI. Trimming stripped 1 base from V and 0 bases from J, with 4 bases between. As DNA, the CDR3 is TGTGCCAGCAGTGAAGAGGTAGCCAAAAACATTCAGTACTTC. The encoded protein is CASSEEVAKNIQYF.

The chain uses TRBV7-2 and TRBJ1-1; 8 nucleotides line up with TRBD1. Germline CDR1 SGHTA, CDR2 FQGNSA. The CDR3 loop spans 14 amino acids. The junction had 5 bases not matched to a gene; V was cut back by 5 bases and J by 3 bases. The CDR3 region is CASSLDRADTEAFF. The CDR3 nucleotides read TGTGCCAGCAGCCTGGACAGGGCTGACACTGAAGCTTTCTTT.

The chain joins TRBV7-8 to TRBJ2-2; TRBD1 is a possible D gene (6 bases). The CDR3 consists of 16 residues. The ends were cut back, 4 bases at V and 3 bases at J, with 15 bases in the middle. CDR1 and CDR2 (germline): SGHVS, FQNEAQ. The CDR3 nucleotides are TGTGCCAGCAGCTCCGGCATGAGGGGGTACACCGGGGAGCTGTTTTTT. This sequence encodes CASSSGMRGYTGELFF.

This clone was seen only a few times. The genes are TRBV4-3 and TRBJ1-4; no firm D call. The germline gives CDR1 LGHNA, CDR2 YSLEER. There are 14 residues in the CDR3. V shed 4 bases and J shed 5 bases, with 11 bases lying between them. This chain's CDR3 is CASSPDTSNEKLFF. The CDR3 nucleotides read TGCGCCAGCAGCCCCGACACCAGCAATGAAAAACTGTTTTTT.